This T cell receptor beta chain was obtained from a study of blood T cells in healthy people across ages. With a J-beta primer mix and a sample-barcoded 5' primer, a second PCR ran roughly 6 to 11 cycles. TCRdb analysed the 5' RACE reads with MiXCR anew, one entry per CDR3 protein. The sample contains 950,000 to 1,200,000 distinct CDR3 sequences, around two fifths of which appear only once. Germline V gene sequence: CDR1 DFQATT, CDR2 SNEGSKA (reference sequence). V was clipped by 3 bases and J by 1 base, with 15 bases between them. The CDR3 consists of 15 residues. They isolated at least 6 million PBMCs from each sample. Per individual sample, total RNA of at least 6 micrograms was extracted. Whole-study findings and limits: Underestimates were what the diversity estimates from one million T cells were considered to be.

This clonotype has more than one count but fewer than ten. Its target is not known. The rearrangement joins TRBV20-1 to TRBJ2-5; no clear D gene. The source material was blood. The TCR originated in a man between 18 and 35 years old in good health. In DNA form, the CDR3 reads TGCAGTGCTAGTATAGATGGGCCCCCCCAAGAGACCCAGTACTTC. Translation: CSASIDGPPQETQYF.